The present TCR beta chain was sequenced within a study of CD8+ T cells in alopecia areata. Whole-study results and caveats: Scalp clonality dropped significantly under tofacitinib, as did expanded CD8+ top-100 clones. It was less clear whether patients shared TCRs than it was in mice, possibly because of HLA.

With respect to this clone: The antigen remains undetermined.

This CDR3 is 13 amino acids long. Germline lookup yields CDR1 MGHDK and CDR2 SYGVNS. Trimming removed 1 base from V and 12 bases from J; junction bases left unmatched: 4. Documented treatment: oral pan-JAK inhibitor, 5-10 mg twice daily. As part of sample collection, lesional scalp punch biopsies and peripheral blood were taken from alopecia areata patients. Extraction and reverse transcription of RNA yielded cDNA as the sequencing template. Sequencing was performed with immunoSEQ multiplex PCR; in TCRdb, only in-frame clones are kept and a portion is missing. Of about 270,000 clones listed, 60% are singletons.

The sequence came from a human donor with alopecia areata. The sample was CD4+ T cells sorted from blood, taken around week 53, from a patient treated with tofacitinib. This chain uses TRBV25-1 with TRBJ2-2; 8 bases line up with TRBD1. The CDR3 region is CASSESGQGQLFF. Here the CDR3 DNA reads TGTGCCAGCAGTGAATCCGGACAGGGTCAGCTGTTTTTT.